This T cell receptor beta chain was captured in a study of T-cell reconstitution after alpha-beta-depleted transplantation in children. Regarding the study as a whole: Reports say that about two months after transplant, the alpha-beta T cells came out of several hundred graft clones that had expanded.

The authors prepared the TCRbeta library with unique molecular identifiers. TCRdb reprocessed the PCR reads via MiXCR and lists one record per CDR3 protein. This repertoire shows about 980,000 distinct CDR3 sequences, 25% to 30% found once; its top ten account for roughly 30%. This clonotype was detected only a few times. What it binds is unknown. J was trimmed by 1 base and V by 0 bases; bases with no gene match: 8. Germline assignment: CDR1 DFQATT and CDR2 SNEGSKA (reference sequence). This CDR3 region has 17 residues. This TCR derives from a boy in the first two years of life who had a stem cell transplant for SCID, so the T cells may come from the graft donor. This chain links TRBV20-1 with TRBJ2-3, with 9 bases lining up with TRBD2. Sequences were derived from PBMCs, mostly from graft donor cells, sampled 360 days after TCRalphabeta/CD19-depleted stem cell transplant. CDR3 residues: CSARDSGQRGGTDTQYF. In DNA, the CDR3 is TGCAGTGCTAGAGATAGCGGCCAGCGGGGGGGCACAGATACGCAGTATTTT.